This T cell receptor beta chain was retrieved from a study of Graves' ophthalmopathy and Graves' hyperthyroidism. Using RNA transcripts, the TCR beta CDR3 regions were amplified. Amplification began with first-round RT-PCR using HTBI primers, then second-round multiplex PCR was performed. TCRdb analysed the multiplex PCR reads with MiXCR anew, one entry per CDR3 protein. The data hold approximately 700,000 distinct CDR3 sequences, with about two fifths observed a single time. The germline V gene encodes CDR1 LGHNA and CDR2 YSLEER. The CDR3 contains 14 residues. V was clipped by 0 bases and J by 2 bases, with 8 bases between them. Clinical symptoms, serum thyroxine, TRAb, thyroid ultrasound and orbital computed tomography formed the basis of diagnosis. PBMCs had their origin in fresh peripheral blood (around 10 ml). This clonotype was recorded a few times. What it binds is not known. General observations from the study: Most clonotypes expanded in thyroid above 0.001 frequency were present in blood too. Using a 13-signature model, the authors split ophthalmopathy from stable hyperthyroidism, with roughly 88% sensitivity and roughly 80% specificity.

This receptor was obtained from an adult man with Graves' ophthalmopathy. This chain joins TRBV4-3 and TRBJ2-7; no reliable D call. The sequenced material came from peripheral blood. The CDR3 loop is CASSQDITPYEQYF. The CDR3, as DNA: TGCGCCAGCAGCCAAGATATCACACCCTACGAGCAGTACTTC.